Shown below are 5 T cell receptor beta chains from a single sample sequenced in a study of CD8 T cells in Susac syndrome. The authors reverse transcribed 0.5 to 1 ug RNA with random hexamers. A single record per CDR3 protein comes from TCRdb applying MiXCR to the immunoSEQ multiplex PCR reads. The table records 100,000 to 150,000 distinct CDR3 sequences, just over 90% of them present only once. Sequencing was done on a sample of CD8+ T cells from PBMCs. The receptors come from a human donor with multiple sclerosis.

The chain is built from TRBV21-1 and TRBJ1-2; the D call of TRBD1 is as the table states it, not checked on the DNA. TRBV21-1 is recorded as a pseudogene. This CDR3 is built from 15 residues. Here the CDR3 reads CASSKSQGSHYGYTF. CDR3 DNA sequence: TGTGCCAGCAGCAAGTCACAGGGTTCGCACTATGGCTACACCTTC.

The rearrangement joins TRBV10-3 to TRBJ2-5; D is possibly TRBD1 or TRBD2 (6 bases each). V was pared by 11 bases and J by 5 bases, with 12 bases between. Germline V CDR1 and CDR2: ENHRY, SYGVKD. The CDR3 sequence is 11 residues long. CDR3 bases: TGTGCCGGAGGGGGTAGGGAGACCCAGTACTTC. Its translation is CAGGGRETQYF.

CDR3 DNA: TGTGCCAGCAGCTTGTGGGGGGGGCCGAAAGAGACCCAGTACTTC. Translated, it gives CASSLWGGPKETQYF. The V call is TRBV5-4, the J call TRBJ2-5; D possibly corresponds to TRBD2 (7 bases). Between the trimmed V and J ends, which lost 1 base and 3 bases, there was a span of 13 bases. The CDR3 contains 15 residues. CDR1 and CDR2 from the germline V gene are SGHNT and YYREEE (reference sequence). Filled out from reference TRBV5-4 and TRBJ2-5, the complete variable domain reads ETGVTQSPTHLIKTRGQQVTLRCSSQSGHNTVSWYQQALGQGPQFIFQYYREEENGRGNFPPRFSGLQFPNYSSELNVNALELDDSALYLCASSLWGGPKETQYFGPGTRLLVL.

This clonotype showed up just a few times. The J gene is TRBJ2-7, the V gene TRBV6-6; D uncertain. The CDR3 is made up of 13 amino acids. The germline V gene encodes CDR1 MNHNY and CDR2 SVGAGI (reference sequence). Trimming removed 7 bases from V and 1 base from J, with 11 bases in between. CDR3: CASTSMGSYEQYF. The CDR3 nucleotides read TGTGCCAGCACTTCCATGGGGTCCTACGAGCAGTACTTC.

This clonotype was found a few times. The chain links TRBV6-2 or TRBV6-3 to TRBJ2-1, with D unresolved. The CDR3 runs 11 residues. The V end lost 0 bases, the J end lost 10 bases, and 4 bases lay between the germline ends. Germline CDR1 and CDR2: MNHEY and SVGEGT. The CDR3 sequence is CASSYSSEQFF. The CDR3 DNA sequence: TGTGCCAGCAGTTACTCGTCCGAGCAGTTCTTC.